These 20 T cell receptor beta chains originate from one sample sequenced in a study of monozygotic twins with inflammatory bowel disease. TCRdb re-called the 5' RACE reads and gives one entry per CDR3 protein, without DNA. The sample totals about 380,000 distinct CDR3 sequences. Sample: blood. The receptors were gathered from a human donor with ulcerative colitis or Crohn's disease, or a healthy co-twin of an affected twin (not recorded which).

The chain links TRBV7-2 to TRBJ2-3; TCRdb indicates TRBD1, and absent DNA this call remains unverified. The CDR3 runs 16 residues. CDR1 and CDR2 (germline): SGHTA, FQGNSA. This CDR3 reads CASSRPAGTFTDTQYF. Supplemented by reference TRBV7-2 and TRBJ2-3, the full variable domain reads GAGVSQSPSNKVTEKGKDVELRCDPISGHTALYWYRQSLGQGLEFLIYFQGNSAPDKSGLPSDRFSAERTGGSVSTLTIQRTQQEDSAVYLCASSRPAGTFTDTQYFGPGTRLTVL.

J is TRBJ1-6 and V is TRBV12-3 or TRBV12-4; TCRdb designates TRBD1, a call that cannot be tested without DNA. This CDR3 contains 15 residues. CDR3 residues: CASSLPTGNHSPLHF.

The CDR3 here is CASSTGGAETCF. V gene TRBV6-2 or TRBV6-3 combines with J gene TRBJ1-6; the TCRdb call, TRBD1, lacks DNA for checking. This CDR3 contains 12 residues. Germline CDR1 is MNHEY and CDR2 is SVGEGT.

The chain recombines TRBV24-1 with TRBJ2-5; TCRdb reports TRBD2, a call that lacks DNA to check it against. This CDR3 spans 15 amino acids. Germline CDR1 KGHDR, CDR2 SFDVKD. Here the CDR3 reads CATGRLAGEGETQYF.

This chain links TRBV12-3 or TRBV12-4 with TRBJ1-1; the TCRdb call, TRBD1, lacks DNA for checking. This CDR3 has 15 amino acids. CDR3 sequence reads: CASSRPGSWTTEAFF.

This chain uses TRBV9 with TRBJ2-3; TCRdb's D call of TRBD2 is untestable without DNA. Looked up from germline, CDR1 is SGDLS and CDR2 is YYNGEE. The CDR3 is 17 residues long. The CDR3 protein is CASSVGRGGAFGDTQYF.

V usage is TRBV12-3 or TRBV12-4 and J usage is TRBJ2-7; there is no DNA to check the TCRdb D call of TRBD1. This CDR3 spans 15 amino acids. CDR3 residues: CASSPGGTGSYEQYF.

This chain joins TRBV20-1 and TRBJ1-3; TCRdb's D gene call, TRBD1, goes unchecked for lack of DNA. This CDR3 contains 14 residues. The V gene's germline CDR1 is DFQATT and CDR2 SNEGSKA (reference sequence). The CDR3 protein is CSARRTGALGTIYF.

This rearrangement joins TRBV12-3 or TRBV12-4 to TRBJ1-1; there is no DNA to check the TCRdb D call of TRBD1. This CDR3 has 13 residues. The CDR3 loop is CATNPNTGTGAFF.

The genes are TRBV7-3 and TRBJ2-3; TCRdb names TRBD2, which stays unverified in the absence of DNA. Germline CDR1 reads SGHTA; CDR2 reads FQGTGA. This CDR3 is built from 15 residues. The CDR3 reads CASSDRLAGRDTQYF.

The CDR3 sequence is CASSQPPGLARDTQYF. The chain carries TRBV19 and TRBJ2-3; TCRdb designates TRBD1, a call that cannot be tested without DNA. The CDR3 extends over 16 amino acids. Looked up from germline, CDR1 is LNHDA and CDR2 is SQIVND (reference sequence).

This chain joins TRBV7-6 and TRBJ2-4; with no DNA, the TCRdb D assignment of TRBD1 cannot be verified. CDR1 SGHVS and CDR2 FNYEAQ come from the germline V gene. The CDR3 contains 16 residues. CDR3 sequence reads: CASSLEPRGAKNIQYF.

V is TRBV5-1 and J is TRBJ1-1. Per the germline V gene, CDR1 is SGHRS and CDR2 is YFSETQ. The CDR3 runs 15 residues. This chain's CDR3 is CASSLGTTPTTEAFF.

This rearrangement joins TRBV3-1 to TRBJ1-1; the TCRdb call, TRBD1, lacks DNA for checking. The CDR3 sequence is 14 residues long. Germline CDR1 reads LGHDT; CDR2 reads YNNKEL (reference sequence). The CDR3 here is CASSLSGQHTEAFF. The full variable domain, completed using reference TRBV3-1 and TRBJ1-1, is DTAVSQTPKYLVTQMGNDKSIKCEQNLGHDTMYWYKQDSKKFLKIMFSYNNKELIINETVPNRFSPKSPDKAHLNLHINSLELGDSAVYFCASSLSGQHTEAFFGQGTRLTVV.

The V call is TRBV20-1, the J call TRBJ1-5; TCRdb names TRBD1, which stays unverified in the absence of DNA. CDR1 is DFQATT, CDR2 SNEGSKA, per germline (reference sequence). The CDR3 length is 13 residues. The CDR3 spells CSARGQGVQPQHF.

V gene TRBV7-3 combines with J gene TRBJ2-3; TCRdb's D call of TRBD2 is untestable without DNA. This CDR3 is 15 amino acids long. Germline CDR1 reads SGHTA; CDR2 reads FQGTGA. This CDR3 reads CASSPRLSATDTQYF.

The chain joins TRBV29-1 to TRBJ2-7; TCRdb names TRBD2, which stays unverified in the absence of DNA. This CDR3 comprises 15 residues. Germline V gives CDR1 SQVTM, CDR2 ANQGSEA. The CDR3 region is CSVEFPSEASYEQYF.

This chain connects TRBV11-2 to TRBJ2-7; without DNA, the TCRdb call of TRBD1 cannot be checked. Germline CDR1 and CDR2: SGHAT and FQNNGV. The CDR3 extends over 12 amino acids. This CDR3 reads CASSFLGGKQYF.

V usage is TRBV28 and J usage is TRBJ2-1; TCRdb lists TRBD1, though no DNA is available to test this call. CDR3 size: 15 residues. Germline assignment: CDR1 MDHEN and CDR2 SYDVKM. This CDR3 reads CASSPGQISYNDQFF.

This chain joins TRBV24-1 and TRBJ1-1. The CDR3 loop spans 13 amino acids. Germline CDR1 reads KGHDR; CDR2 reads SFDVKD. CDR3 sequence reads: CATSDFRTTEAFF.